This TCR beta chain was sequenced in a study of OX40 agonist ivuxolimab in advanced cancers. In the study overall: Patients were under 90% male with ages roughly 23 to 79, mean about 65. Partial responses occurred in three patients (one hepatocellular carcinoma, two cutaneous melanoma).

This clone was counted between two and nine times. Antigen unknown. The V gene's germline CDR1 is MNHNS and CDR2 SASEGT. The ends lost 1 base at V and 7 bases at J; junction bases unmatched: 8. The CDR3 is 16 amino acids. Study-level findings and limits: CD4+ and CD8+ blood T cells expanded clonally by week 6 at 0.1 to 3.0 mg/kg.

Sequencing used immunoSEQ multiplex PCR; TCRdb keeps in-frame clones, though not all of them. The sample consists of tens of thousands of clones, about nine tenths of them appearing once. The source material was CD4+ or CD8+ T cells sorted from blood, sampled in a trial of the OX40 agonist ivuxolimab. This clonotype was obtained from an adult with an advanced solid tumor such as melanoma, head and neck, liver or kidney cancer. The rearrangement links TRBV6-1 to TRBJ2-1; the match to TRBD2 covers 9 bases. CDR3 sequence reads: CASSEVRRGGNNEQFF. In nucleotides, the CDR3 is TGTGCCAGCAGTGAAGTGAGGCGGGGGGGCAATAATGAGCAGTTCTTC.